This T cell receptor beta chain was identified during a study of blood T cell repertoires in COVID-19. Whole-study context: COVID-19 samples from acute and convalescent phases originated in the United States, Italy and Spain.

As originally analysed: Reference gene primer amplification yielded estimated nucleated cell counts. Method: immunoSEQ multiplex PCR; TCRdb's copy keeps in-frame clones and lacks some. V, J and clone size derive from that table, while D and trimming were established from the DNA sequence. Of approximately 200,000 clones listed, 75% to 90% are singletons. CDR3 length: 11 amino acids. Per germline, CDR1 SQVTM and CDR2 ANQGSEA. V was shortened by 7 bases and J by 2 bases, with 7 bases between the two germline ends. This receptor was identified in a woman aged 30 to 39 who had recovered from COVID-19. Sequenced: PBMCs or T cells enriched from blood (not recorded which). The gene calls are TRBV29-1 and TRBJ2-3; D call uncertain. DNA for the CDR3: TGCAGCGCCCGTAACACAGATACGCAGTATTTT. Its translation is CSARNTDTQYF.